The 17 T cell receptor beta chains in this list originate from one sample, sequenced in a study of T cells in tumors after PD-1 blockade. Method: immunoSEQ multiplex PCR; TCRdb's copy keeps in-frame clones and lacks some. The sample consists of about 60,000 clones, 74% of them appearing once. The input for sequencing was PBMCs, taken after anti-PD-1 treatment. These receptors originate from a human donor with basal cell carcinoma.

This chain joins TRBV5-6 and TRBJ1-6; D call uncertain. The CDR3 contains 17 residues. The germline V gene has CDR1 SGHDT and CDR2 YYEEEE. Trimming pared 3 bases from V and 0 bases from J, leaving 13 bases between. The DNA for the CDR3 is TGTGCCAGCAGCTCGGTGCAACGTACCTCCTATAATTCACCCCTCCACTTT. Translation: CASSSVQRTSYNSPLHF.

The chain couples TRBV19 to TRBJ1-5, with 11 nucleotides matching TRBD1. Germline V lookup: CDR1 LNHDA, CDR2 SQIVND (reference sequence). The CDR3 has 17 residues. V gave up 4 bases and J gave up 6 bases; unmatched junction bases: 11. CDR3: CASSRTKGQGGSQPQHF. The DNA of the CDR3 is TGTGCCAGTAGTAGGACCAAGGGACAGGGGGGAAGTCAGCCCCAGCATTTT.

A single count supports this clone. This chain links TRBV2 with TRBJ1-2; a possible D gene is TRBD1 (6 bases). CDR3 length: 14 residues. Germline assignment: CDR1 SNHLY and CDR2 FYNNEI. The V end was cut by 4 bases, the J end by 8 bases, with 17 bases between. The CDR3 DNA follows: TGTGCCAGCAGTGGTGTGGGGGGCAGTAGGGGCTACACCTTC. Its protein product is CASSGVGGSRGYTF.

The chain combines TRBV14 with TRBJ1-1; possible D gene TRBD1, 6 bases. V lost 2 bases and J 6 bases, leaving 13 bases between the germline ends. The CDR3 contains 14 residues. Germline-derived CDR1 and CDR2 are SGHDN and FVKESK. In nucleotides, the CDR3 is TGTGCCAGCAGCCAAAACAGGGAGGGCTCTGAAGCTTTCTTT. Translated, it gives CASSQNREGSEAFF.

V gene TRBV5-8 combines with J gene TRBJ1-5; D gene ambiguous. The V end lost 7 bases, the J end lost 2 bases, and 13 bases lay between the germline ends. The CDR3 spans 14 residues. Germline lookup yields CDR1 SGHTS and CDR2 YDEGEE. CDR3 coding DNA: TGTGCCAGCGGGCGCTGGTTGGGCAATCAGCCCCAGCATTTT. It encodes CASGRWLGNQPQHF. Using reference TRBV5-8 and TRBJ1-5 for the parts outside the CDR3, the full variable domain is EAGVTQSPTHLIKTRGQQATLRCSPISGHTSVYWYQQALGLGLQFLLWYDEGEERNRGNFPPRFSGRQFPNYSSELNVNALELEDSALYLCASGRWLGNQPQHFGDGTRLSIL.

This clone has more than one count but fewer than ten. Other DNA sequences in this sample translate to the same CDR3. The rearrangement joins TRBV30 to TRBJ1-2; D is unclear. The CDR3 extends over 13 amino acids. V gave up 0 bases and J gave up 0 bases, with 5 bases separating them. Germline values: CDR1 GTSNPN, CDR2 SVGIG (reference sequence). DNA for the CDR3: TGTGCCTGGAGTGTTGAGGCTAACTATGGCTACACCTTC. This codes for CAWSVEANYGYTF.

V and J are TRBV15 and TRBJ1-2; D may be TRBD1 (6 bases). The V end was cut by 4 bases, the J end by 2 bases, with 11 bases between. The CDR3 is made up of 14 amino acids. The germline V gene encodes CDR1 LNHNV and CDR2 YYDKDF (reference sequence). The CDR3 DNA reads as TGTGCCACCAGCACGGGGGGCGCAAACTATGGCTACACCTTC. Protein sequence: CATSTGGANYGYTF.

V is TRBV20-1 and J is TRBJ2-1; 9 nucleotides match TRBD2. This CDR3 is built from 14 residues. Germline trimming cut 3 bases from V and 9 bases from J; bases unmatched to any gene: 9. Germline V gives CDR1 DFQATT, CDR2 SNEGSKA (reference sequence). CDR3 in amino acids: CSASIGGGGVEQFF. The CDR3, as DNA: TGCAGTGCTAGTATTGGCGGGGGGGGCGTTGAGCAGTTCTTC.

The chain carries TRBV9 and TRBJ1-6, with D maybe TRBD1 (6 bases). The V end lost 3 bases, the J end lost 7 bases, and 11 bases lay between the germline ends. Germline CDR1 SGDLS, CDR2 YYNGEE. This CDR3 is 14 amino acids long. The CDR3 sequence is CASSDGQRNSPLHF. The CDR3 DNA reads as TGTGCCAGCAGCGACGGACAGAGGAATTCACCCCTCCACTTT. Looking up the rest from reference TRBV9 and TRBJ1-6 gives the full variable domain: DSGVTQTPKHLITATGQRVTLRCSPRSGDLSVYWYQQSLDQGLQFLIQYYNGEERAKGNILERFSAQQFPDLHSELNLSSLELGDSALYFCASSDGQRNSPLHFGNGTRLTVT.

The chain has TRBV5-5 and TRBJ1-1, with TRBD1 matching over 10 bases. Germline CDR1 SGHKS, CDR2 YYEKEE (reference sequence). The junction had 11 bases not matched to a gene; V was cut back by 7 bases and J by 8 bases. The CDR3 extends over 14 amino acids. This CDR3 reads CASELVGTGDEAFF. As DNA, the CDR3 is TGTGCCAGCGAGCTTGTTGGGACAGGGGACGAAGCTTTCTTT.

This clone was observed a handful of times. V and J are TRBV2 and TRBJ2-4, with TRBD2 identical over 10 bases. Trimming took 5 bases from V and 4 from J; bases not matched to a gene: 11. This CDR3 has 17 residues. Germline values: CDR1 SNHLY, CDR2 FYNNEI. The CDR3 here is CASSPLTSGVSKNIQYF. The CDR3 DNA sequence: TGTGCCAGCAGTCCTCTTACTAGCGGGGTATCTAAAAACATTCAGTACTTC.

Written as DNA, the CDR3 is TGTGCCAGCAGCCCCTTTGGGACAGGGACACAACCCTCCTATAATTCACCCCTCCACTTT. Translating gives CASSPFGTGTQPSYNSPLHF. V gene TRBV4-2 combines with J gene TRBJ1-6; 9 nucleotides line up with TRBD1. CDR1 and CDR2 from the germline V gene are LGHNA and YNFKEQ. V was pared by 4 bases and J by 0 bases, with 13 bases of the junction left unmatched. There are 20 residues in the CDR3.

This chain's CDR3 is CASSQQAGPGGNQPQHF. The CDR3 DNA reads as TGTGCCAGCAGCCAACAAGCGGGGCCGGGGGGGAATCAGCCCCAGCATTTT. The chain is built from TRBV4-2 and TRBJ1-5, with a weak D call TRBD1 (5 bases). Trimming removed 2 bases at V and 4 bases at J, with 18 bases between. CDR1 is LGHNA and CDR2 is YNFKEQ in the germline V gene. This CDR3 is built from 17 residues.

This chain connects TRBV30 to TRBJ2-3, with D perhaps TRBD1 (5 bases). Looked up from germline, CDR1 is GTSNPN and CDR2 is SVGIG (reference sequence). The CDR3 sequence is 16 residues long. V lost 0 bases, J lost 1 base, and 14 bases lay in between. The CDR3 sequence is CAWSVVRGWGTDTQYF. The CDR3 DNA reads TGTGCCTGGAGTGTAGTTAGGGGATGGGGCACAGATACGCAGTATTTT.

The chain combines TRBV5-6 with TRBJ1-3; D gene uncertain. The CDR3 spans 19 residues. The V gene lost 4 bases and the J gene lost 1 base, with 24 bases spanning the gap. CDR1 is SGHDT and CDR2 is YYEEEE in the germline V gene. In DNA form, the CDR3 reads TGTGCCAGCAGCCGTGGATCCTCCCAGGTGGGGAGTTCTGGAAACACCATATATTTT. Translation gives CASSRGSSQVGSSGNTIYF.

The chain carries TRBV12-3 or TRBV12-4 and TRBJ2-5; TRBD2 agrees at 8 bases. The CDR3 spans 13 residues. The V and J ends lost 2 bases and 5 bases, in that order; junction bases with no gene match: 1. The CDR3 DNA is TGTGCCAGCAGTTTATCGGGGGGGGAGACCCAGTACTTC. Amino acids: CASSLSGGETQYF.

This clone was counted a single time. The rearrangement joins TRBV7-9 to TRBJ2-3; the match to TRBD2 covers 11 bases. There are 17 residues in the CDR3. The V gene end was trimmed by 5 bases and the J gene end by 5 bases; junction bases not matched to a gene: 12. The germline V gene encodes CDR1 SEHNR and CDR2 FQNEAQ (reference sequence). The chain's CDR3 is CASSLTSGGHQRDTQYF. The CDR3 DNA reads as TGTGCCAGCAGCCTTACTAGCGGGGGCCACCAACGAGATACGCAGTATTTT.